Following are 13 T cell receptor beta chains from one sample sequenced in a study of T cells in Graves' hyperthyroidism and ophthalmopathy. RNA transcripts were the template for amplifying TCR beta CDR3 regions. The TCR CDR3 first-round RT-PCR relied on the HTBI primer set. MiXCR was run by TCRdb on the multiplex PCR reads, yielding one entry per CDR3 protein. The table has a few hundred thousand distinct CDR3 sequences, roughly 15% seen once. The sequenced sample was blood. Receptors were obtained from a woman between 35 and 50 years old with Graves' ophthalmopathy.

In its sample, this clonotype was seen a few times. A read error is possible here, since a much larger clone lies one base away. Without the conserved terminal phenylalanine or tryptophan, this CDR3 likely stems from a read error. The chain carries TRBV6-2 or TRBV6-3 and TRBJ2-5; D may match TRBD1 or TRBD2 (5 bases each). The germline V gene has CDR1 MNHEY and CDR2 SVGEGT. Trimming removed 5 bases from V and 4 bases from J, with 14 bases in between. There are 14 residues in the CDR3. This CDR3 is CASSKVGVSETQYL. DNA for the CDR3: TGTGCCAGCAGTAAAGTGGGGGTCTCAGAGACCCAGTACCTC.

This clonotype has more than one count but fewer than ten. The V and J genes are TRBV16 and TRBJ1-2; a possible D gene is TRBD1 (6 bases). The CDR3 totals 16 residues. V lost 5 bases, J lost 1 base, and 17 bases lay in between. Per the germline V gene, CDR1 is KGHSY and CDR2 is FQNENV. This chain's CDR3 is CASSEYLQGNNYGYTF. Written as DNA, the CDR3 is TGTGCCAGCAGCGAGTACCTACAGGGAAATAACTATGGCTACACCTTC.

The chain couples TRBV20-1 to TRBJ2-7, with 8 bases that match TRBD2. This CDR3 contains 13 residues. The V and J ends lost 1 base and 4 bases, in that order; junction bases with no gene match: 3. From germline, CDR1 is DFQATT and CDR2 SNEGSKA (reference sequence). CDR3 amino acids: CSARAPGGYEQYF. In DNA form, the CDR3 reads TGCAGTGCTAGAGCGCCGGGGGGGTACGAGCAGTACTTC.

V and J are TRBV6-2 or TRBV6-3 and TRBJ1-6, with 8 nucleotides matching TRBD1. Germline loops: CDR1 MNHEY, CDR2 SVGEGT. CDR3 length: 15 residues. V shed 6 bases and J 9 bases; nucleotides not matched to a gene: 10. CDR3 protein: CASSQTGQGASPLHF. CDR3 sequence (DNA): TGTGCCAGCAGCCAGACCGGACAGGGCGCTTCACCCCTCCACTTT.

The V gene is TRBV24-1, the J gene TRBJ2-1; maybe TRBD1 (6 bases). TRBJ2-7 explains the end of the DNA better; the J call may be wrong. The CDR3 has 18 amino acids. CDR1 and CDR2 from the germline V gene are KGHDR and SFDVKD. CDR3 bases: TGTGCCACCAGTGGGGGTCAGGGGAGATATACAGACTACAATGAGCAGTACTTC. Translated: CATSGGQGRYTDYNEQYF.

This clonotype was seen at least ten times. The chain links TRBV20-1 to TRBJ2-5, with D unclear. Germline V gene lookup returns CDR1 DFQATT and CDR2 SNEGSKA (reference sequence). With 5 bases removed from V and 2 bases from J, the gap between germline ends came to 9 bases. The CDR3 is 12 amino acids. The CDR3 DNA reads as TGCAGTGCTCTGGCAGTTCAAGAGACCCAGTACTTC. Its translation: CSALAVQETQYF.

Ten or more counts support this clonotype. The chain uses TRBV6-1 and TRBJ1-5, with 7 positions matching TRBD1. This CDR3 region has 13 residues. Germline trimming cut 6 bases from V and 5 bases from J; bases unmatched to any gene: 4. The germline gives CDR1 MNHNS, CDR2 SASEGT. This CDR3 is CASRAGGDQPQHF. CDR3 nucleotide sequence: TGTGCCAGCAGAGCAGGGGGGGATCAGCCCCAGCATTTT.

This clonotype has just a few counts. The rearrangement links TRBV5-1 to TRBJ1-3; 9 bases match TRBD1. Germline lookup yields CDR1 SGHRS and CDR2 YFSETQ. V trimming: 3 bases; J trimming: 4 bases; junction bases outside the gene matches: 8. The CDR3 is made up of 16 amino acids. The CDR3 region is CASSSGQGFGGNTIYF. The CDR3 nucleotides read TGCGCCAGCAGCTCCGGACAGGGGTTTGGAGGAAACACCATATATTTT.

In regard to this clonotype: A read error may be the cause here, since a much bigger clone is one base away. The CDR3 region is CASSLVPGMTCEQYF. DNA of the CDR3: TGCGCCAGCAGCTTGGTGCCAGGAATGACCTGCGAGCAGTACTTC. J is TRBJ2-7 and V is TRBV5-1, with D hard to call. V lost 0 bases and J 6 bases, leaving 16 bases between the germline ends. Germline V gene data show CDR1 as SGHRS and CDR2 as YFSETQ. CDR3 size: 15 residues.

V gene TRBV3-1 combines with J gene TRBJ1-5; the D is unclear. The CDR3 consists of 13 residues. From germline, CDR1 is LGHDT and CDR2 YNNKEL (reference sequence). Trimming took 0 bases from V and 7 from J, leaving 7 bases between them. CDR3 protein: CASSQDPDQPQHF. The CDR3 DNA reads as TGTGCCAGCAGCCAAGATCCGGACCAGCCCCAGCATTTT.

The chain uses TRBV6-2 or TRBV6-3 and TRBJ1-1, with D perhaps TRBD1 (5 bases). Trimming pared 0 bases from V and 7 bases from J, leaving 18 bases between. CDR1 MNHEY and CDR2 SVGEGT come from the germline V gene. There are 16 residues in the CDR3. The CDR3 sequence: CASSYSTGGVGGEAFF. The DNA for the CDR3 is TGTGCCAGCAGTTACTCTACAGGAGGGGTCGGGGGTGAAGCTTTCTTT.

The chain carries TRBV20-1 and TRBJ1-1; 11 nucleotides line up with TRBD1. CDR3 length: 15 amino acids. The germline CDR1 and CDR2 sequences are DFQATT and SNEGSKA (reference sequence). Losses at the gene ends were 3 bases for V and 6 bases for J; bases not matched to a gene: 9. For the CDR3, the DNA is TGCAGTGCTAGGGTTGGGACAGGGGGTTATGCTGAAGCTTTCTTT. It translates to CSARVGTGGYAEAFF.

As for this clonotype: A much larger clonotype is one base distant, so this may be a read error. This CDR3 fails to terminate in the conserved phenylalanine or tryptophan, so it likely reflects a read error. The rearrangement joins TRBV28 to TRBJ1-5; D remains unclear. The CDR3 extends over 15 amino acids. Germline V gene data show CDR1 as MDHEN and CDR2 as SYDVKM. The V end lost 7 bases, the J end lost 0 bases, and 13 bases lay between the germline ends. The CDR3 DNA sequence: TGTGCCAGCAACCTTCATACGAATAGCAATCAGCCCCAGCATCTT. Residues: CASNLHTNSNQPQHL.